This TCR beta chain was documented in a study of shared clonotypes between healthy human individuals. Study results and caveats: Researchers found naive subsets generally carried larger estimated richness than memory subsets.

The CDR3 has 12 residues. The J segment lost 5 bases and the V segment lost 9 bases, leaving 4 bases of the junction unmatched. From germline, CDR1 is MNHNS and CDR2 SASEGT. Assay used: immunoSEQ multiplex PCR; TCRdb lists only in-frame clones, some missing. This sample has around 2,000,000 clones; 85% to 95% occur once, and the top ten carry about 1.8%. CD45RO-negative cells were positively selected for CCR7, leaving out terminally differentiated effector memory CD45RA+ cells. With regard to this clone: The antigen is not known.

The clonotype was recovered from a man in his late teens or twenties in good health. Some clones in this sample may be carry-over from other donors' samples. The J gene is TRBJ2-7, the V gene TRBV6-1; 10 bases match TRBD2. Material for sequencing was naive CD8+ T cells from PBMCs. CDR3 nucleotides: TGTGCCAGTAGCGGGAGGAACCACGAGCAGTACTTC. It is translated as CASSGRNHEQYF.